This T cell receptor beta chain appears in the sequencing data of a study of regulatory T cells in long-lasting Graves disease. Time point described: newly diagnosed GD, antithyroid drugs for less than 3 months. Isolated PBMC RNA provided the starting material for the TCR library. Each of the patients was recruited from an endocrinology department situated in Xi'an, China. Investigators prepared the TCR beta libraries by applying iRepertoire HTBI primers and Arm-PCR of CDR3 regions. TCRdb redid the calling of the multiplex PCR reads with MiXCR, one entry per CDR3 protein. This table holds some 600,000 distinct CDR3 sequences, 15% to 20% found once. The CDR3 runs to 13 residues. Germline V lookup: CDR1 MNHEY, CDR2 SMNVEV (reference sequence). V lost 3 bases to trimming and J lost 6 bases, with 12 bases between them. The same data also contributed to another study, on T cells in Graves' hyperthyroidism and ophthalmopathy. That study reports: Also found in blood were most expanded thyroid clonotypes above 0.001. It was a median around 6 months before onset that the model predicted ophthalmopathy.

The chain is built from TRBV27 and TRBJ2-7; tentatively, D is TRBD1 (6 bases). This material consisted of peripheral blood mononuclear cells (PBMCs), taken at new diagnosis, from a patient treated with antithyroid drugs. This clonotype originated in a man aged 18 to 29 with Graves disease. CDR3 nucleotide sequence: TGTGCCAGCAGTTTCCCAGGGGCGGTCGAGCAGTACTTC. The encoded protein is CASSFPGAVEQYF.